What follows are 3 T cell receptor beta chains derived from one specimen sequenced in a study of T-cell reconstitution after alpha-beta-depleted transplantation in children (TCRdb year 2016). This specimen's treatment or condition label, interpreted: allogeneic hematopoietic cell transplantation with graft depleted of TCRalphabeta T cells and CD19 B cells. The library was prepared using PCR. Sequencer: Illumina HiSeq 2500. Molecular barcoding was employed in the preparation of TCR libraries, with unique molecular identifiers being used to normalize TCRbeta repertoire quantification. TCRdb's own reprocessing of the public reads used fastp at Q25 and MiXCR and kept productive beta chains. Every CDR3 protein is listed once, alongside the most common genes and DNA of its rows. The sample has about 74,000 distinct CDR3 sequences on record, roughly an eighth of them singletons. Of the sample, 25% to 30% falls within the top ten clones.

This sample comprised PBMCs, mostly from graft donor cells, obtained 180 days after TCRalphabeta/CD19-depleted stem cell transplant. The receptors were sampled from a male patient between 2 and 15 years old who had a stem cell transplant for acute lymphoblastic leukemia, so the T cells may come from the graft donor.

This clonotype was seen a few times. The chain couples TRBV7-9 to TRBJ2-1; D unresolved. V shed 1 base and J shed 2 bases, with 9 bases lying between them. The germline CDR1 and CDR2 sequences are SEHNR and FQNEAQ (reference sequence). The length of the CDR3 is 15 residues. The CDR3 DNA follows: TGTGCCAGCAGCTTAGTAGGCAGGACCTACAATGAGCAGTTCTTC. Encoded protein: CASSLVGRTYNEQFF.

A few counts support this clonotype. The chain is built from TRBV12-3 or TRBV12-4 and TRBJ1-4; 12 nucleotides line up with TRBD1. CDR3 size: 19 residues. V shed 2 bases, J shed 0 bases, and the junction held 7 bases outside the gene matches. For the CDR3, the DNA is TGTGCCAGCAGTTTAAGGGACAGGGGGCGGATCGCAACTAATGAAAAACTGTTTTTT. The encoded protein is CASSLRDRGRIATNEKLFF.

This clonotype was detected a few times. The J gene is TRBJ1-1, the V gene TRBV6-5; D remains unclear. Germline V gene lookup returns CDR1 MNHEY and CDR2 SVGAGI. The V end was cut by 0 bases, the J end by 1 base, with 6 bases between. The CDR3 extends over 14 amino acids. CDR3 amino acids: CASSYSTENTEAFF. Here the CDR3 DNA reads TGTGCCAGCAGTTACTCCACAGAGAACACTGAAGCTTTCTTT.